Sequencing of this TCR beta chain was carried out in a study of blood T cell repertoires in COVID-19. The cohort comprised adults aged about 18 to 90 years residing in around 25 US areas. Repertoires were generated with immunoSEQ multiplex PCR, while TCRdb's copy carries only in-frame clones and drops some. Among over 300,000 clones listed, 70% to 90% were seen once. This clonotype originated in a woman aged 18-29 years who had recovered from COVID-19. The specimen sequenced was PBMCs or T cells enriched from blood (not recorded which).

CDR3 region: CASGLVVAGGPGEQFF. The CDR3 coding sequence is TGTGCTAGTGGTTTGGTTGTGGCGGGGGGGCCGGGTGAGCAGTTCTTC. This chain joins TRBV12-5 and TRBJ2-1; 9 nucleotides line up with TRBD2. V shed 0 bases and J 9 bases; nucleotides not matched to a gene: 9. The CDR3 consists of 16 residues. CDR1 and CDR2 (germline): LGHNT, FRNRAP.